The entry below gives a single T cell receptor beta chain sequence along with its context. This sample stems from a study of blood T cell repertoires in COVID-19. Study information: Spain, Italy and the United States supplied samples that represented acute and convalescent COVID-19. The cDNA or gDNA used as material had been derived from T cells, B-cell-depleted T cells, or PBMCs.

In the study's own analysis: Scientists estimated how many nucleated cells there were by amplifying reference gene primers. Clones were read by immunoSEQ multiplex PCR, and TCRdb kept only the in-frame ones, dropping some. That table is the source of V, J and clone size, and D and trimming were worked out from the DNA. The sample includes about 120,000 clones, about nine tenths of them seen just once. Germline V gene sequence: CDR1 SGHVS, CDR2 FNYEAQ. The length of the CDR3 is 16 residues. J was trimmed by 0 bases and V by 5 bases; bases with no gene match: 7. This rearrangement joins TRBV7-6 to TRBJ2-1, with TRBD2 matching over 7 bases. The specimen was peripheral blood. This sequence was found in a human donor with active COVID-19. The donor label of this sample is uncertain. CDR3 sequence (DNA): TGTGCCAGCAGCGGGGGGACTACTAGCTCCTACAATGAGCAGTTCTTC. Amino acids: CASSGGTTSSYNEQFF. Drawing the rest from reference TRBV7-6 and TRBJ2-1, the complete variable domain is GAGVSQSPRYKVTKRGQDVALRCDPISGHVSLYWYRQALGQGPEFLTYFNYEAQQDKSGLPNDRFSAERPEGSISTLTIQRTEQRDSAMYRCASSGGTTSSYNEQFFGPGTRLTVL.